A selection of T cell receptor beta chains follows, all from one sample in a study of blood T cell repertoires in COVID-19. Libraries were prepared by immunoSEQ multiplex PCR; TCRdb keeps only in-frame clonotypes and omits some of them. The table includes a few hundred thousand clones, roughly 87% detected once. Material for sequencing was PBMCs or T cells enriched from blood (not recorded which). The receptors come from a woman in her 30s who had recovered from COVID-19. The CDR3 runs from the conserved cysteine through the conserved F or W. The D gene is left open where the match is weak. For some rows the clone size is stated as once, few or many, or as a class when expanded; others skip it.

d_call,clone_size,j_call,v_call,cdr3_aa,cdr3_nt
TRBD1,.,TRBJ1-3,TRBV15,CATSTGGQGSGNTIYF,TGTGCCACCAGCACTGGGGGACAGGGTTCTGGAAACACCATATATTTT
TRBD1,few,TRBJ1-1,TRBV3-1/TRBV3-2,CASSQSSGTGGEAFF,TGTGCCAGCAGCCAATCCTCCGGGACAGGGGGTGAAGCTTTCTTT
.,.,TRBJ1-5,TRBV7-2,CASSLESRQPQHF,TGTGCCAGCAGCTTAGAGTCCCGGCAGCCCCAGCATTTT
TRBD2,.,TRBJ2-2,TRBV6-2/TRBV6-3,CASSFQREVTGELFF,TGTGCCAGCAGTTTTCAGCGGGAGGTCACCGGGGAGCTGTTTTTT
.,.,TRBJ1-5,TRBV7-8,CASSSGGANQPQHF,TGTGCCAGCAGCTCTGGGGGGGCCAATCAGCCCCAGCATTTT
TRBD1,.,TRBJ2-7,TRBV28,CATLETDRAYEQYF,TGTGCCACCCTAGAGACAGACAGGGCCTACGAGCAGTACTTC
TRBD1,.,TRBJ1-2,TRBV11-2,CASSYGGQGISGYTF,TGTGCCAGCAGCTACGGGGGACAGGGAATTTCTGGCTACACCTTC
.,.,TRBJ1-2,TRBV11-2,CASRPTGDYGYTF,TGTGCCAGCAGACCGACGGGTGACTATGGCTACACCTTC
TRBD2,.,TRBJ2-7,TRBV6-1,CASSDKGLARIHEQYF,TGTGCCAGCAGTGATAAGGGACTAGCGAGGATCCACGAGCAGTACTTC
TRBD1,.,TRBJ1-1,TRBV7-2,CASTSGQLNTEAFF,TGTGCCAGCACCTCGGGACAGTTGAACACTGAAGCTTTCTTT
.,.,TRBJ1-5,TRBV3-1/TRBV3-2,CASSQGLLNQPQHF,TGTGCCAGCAGCCAAGGACTGCTCAATCAGCCCCAGCATTTT
.,.,TRBJ1-2,TRBV12-3/TRBV12-4,CASSPSGYGYTF,TGTGCCAGCAGCCCCTCGGGCTATGGCTACACCTTC
TRBD2,.,TRBJ2-5,TRBV25-1,CASSVAGVRGKTQYF,TGTGCCAGCAGTGTAGCGGGGGTTCGGGGGAAGACCCAGTACTTC
.,.,TRBJ1-3,TRBV19,CASSGGRHLSGNTIYF,TGTGCCAGTAGTGGGGGCAGGCATCTCTCTGGAAACACCATATATTTT
TRBD2,.,TRBJ2-5,TRBV15,CATSTAGTSGRETQYF,TGTGCCACCAGCACAGCCGGGACTAGCGGGAGGGAGACCCAGTACTTC
.,.,TRBJ1-1,TRBV30,CAWSMGGNTEAFF,TGTGCCTGGAGCATGGGGGGGAACACTGAAGCTTTCTTT
.,.,TRBJ1-2,TRBV24-1,CATSDSPGVDGYTF,TGTGCCACCAGTGACTCACCAGGGGTCGATGGCTACACCTTC
TRBD2,.,TRBJ2-7,TRBV19,CASSPLGGGTEQYF,TGTGCCAGTTCCCCGCTTGGGGGAGGGACCGAGCAGTACTTC
TRBD1,.,TRBJ1-6,TRBV4-1,CASREGDRPNSPLHF,TGCGCCAGCAGGGAAGGGGACAGGCCGAATTCACCCCTCCACTTT